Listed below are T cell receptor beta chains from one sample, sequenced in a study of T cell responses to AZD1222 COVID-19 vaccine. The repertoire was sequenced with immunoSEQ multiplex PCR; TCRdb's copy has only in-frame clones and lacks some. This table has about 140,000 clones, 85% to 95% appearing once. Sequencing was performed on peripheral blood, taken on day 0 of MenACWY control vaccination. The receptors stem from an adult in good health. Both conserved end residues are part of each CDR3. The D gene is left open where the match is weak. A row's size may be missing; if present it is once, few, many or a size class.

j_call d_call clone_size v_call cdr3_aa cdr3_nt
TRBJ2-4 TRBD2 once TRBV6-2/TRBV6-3 CASSYPRTSGRPLAKNIQYF TGTGCCAGCAGTTACCCACGGACTAGCGGGAGGCCCTTGGCCAAAAACATTCAGTACTTC
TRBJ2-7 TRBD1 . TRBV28 CASKWVGQGLYEQYF TGTGCCAGCAAGTGGGTCGGACAGGGCCTGTACGAGCAGTACTTC
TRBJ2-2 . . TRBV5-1 CASSFRGTGELFF TGCGCCAGCAGCTTCCGCGGGACCGGGGAGCTGTTTTTT
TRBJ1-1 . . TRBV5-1 CASSLLPEMNTEAFF TGCGCCAGCAGCTTGCTTCCAGAAATGAACACTGAAGCTTTCTTT
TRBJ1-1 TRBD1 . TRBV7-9 CASSLILVTGVNTEAFF TGTGCCAGCAGCTTAATCCTTGTCACAGGGGTGAACACTGAAGCTTTCTTT
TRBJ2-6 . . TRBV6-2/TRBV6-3 CASSQRAGPRSGANVLTF TGTGCCAGCAGCCAAAGAGCAGGGCCACGGTCTGGGGCCAACGTCCTGACTTTC
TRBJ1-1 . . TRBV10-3 CAISDPVAGANTEAFF TGTGCCATCAGTGACCCCGTGGCAGGGGCGAACACTGAAGCTTTCTTT
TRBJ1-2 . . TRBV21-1 CASSKGKGQVNYGYTF TGTGCCAGCAGCAAAGGAAAGGGACAGGTGAACTATGGCTACACCTTC
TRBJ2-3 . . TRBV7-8 CASSLVEGSVSTDTQYF TGTGCCAGCAGCTTAGTCGAGGGGAGTGTAAGCACAGATACGCAGTATTTT
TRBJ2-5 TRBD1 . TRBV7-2 CASSLAPGTGSGETQYF TGTGCCAGCAGCTTAGCTCCAGGGACAGGGTCAGGGGAGACCCAGTACTTC
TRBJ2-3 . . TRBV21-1 CASSKGYGSTDTQYF TGTGCCAGCAGCAAAGGGTATGGCAGCACAGATACGCAGTATTTT
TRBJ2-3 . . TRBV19 CASSMMLASTDTQYF TGTGCCAGTAGTATGATGTTGGCGAGCACAGATACGCAGTATTTT
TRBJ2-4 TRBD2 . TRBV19 CASSISLAGVRDIQYF TGTGCCAGTAGTATTTCACTAGCGGGAGTCAGGGACATTCAGTACTTC
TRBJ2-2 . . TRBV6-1 CASSDGLIHTGELFF TGTGCCAGCAGTGATGGACTCATTCACACCGGGGAGCTGTTTTTT
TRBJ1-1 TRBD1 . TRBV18 CASSSIGQGYTEAFF TGTGCCAGCTCCTCCATTGGACAGGGATACACTGAAGCTTTCTTT
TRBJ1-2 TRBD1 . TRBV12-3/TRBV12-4 CASSPGTGGGYTF TGTGCCAGCAGCCCCGGGACAGGGGGGGGCTACACCTTC
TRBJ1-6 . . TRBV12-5 CASGLRARGVSGSYNSPLHF TGTGCTAGTGGTTTGAGGGCAAGGGGAGTGTCGGGGTCCTATAATTCACCCCTCCACTTT
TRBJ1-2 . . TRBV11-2 CASSQTLLYGYTF TGTGCCAGCAGCCAAACGTTACTCTATGGCTACACCTTC
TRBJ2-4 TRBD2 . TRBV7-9 CASSLTTSGVAKNIQYF TGTGCCAGCAGCTTAACGACTAGCGGGGTAGCCAAAAACATTCAGTACTTC
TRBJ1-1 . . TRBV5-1 CASSPGTDFMNTEAFF TGCGCCAGCAGCCCAGGAACCGACTTCATGAACACTGAAGCTTTCTTT
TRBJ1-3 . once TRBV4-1 CASSPQGRGNTIYF TGCGCCAGCAGCCCCCAGGGCAGGGGAAACACCATATATTTT
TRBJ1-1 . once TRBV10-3 CAISPQERDTEAFF TGTGCCATCAGCCCCCAAGAGCGGGACACTGAAGCTTTCTTT
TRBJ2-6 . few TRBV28 CASSPGQFSGANVLTF TGTGCCAGCAGCCCTGGACAGTTCTCTGGGGCCAACGTCCTGACTTTC
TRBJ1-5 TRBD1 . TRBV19 CASNRLRDRYSNQPQHF TGTGCCAGTAATCGACTCCGGGACAGATATAGCAATCAGCCCCAGCATTTT
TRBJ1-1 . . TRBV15 CATSRAPEGNTEAFF TGTGCCACCAGCAGAGCTCCGGAGGGAAACACTGAAGCTTTCTTT
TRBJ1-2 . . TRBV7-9 CASSLKAGNYGYTF TGTGCCAGCAGCTTAAAGGCAGGGAACTATGGCTACACCTTC